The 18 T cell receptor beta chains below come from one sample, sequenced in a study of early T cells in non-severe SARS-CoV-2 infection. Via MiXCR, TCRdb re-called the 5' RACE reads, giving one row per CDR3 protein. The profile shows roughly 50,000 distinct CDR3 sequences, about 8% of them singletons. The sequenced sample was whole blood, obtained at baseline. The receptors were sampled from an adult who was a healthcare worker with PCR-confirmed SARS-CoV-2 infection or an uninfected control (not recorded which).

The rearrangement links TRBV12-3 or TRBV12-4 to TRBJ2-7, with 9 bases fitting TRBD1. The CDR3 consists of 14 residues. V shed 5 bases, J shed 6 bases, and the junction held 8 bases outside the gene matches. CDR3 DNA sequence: TGTGCCAGCAGTGGCGGAGGACAGGGGACCGAGCAGTACTTC. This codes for CASSGGGQGTEQYF.

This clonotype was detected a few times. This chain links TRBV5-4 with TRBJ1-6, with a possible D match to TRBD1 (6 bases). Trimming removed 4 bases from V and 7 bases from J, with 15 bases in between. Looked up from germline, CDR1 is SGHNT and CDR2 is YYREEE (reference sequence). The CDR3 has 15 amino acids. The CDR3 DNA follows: TGTGCCAGCAGCCAATCTTTGGGGGGCAATTCACCCCTCCACTTT. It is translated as CASSQSLGGNSPLHF. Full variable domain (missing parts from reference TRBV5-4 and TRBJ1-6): ETGVTQSPTHLIKTRGQQVTLRCSSQSGHNTVSWYQQALGQGPQFIFQYYREEENGRGNFPPRFSGLQFPNYSSELNVNALELDDSALYLCASSQSLGGNSPLHFGNGTRLTVT.

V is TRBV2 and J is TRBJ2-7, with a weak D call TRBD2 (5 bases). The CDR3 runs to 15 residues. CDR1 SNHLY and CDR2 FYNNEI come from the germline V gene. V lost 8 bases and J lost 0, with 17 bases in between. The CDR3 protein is CASGALAWSSYEQYF. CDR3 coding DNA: TGTGCCAGCGGAGCGTTAGCGTGGAGCTCCTACGAGCAGTACTTC.

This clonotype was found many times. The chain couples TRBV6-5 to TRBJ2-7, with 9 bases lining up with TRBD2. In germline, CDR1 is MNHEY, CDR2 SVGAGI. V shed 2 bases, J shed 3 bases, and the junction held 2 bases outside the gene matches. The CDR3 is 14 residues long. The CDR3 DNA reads TGTGCCAGCAGTTACGGGACTAGCAGCTACGAGCAGTACTTC. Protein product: CASSYGTSSYEQYF.

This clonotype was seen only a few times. CDR3 sequence reads: CATSIFGIRPDTQYF. The DNA for the CDR3 is TGTGCCACCAGCATATTCGGTATTCGCCCGGATACGCAGTATTTT. This chain links TRBV15 with TRBJ2-3; D remains unclear. Deletions cut 4 bases from V and 6 bases from J, with 17 bases between. CDR3 length: 15 residues. CDR1 is LNHNV, CDR2 YYDKDF, per germline (reference sequence).

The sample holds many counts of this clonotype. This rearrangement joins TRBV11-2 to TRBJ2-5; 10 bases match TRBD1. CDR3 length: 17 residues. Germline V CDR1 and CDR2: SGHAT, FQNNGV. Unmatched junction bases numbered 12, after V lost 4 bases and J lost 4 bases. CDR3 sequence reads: CASSSKRRDRGRETQYF. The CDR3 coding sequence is TGTGCCAGCAGCTCTAAGAGGAGGGACAGGGGTCGAGAGACCCAGTACTTC.

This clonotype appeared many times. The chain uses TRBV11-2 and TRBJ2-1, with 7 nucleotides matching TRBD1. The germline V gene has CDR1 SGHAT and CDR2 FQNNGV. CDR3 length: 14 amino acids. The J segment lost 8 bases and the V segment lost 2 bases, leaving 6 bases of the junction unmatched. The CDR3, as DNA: TGTGCCAGCAGCTTAACCAGGGGGAGTTATGAGCAGTTCTTC. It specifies CASSLTRGSYEQFF.

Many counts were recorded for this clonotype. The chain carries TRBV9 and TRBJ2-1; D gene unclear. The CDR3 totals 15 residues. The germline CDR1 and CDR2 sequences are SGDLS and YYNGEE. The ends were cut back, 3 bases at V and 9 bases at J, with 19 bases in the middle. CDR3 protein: CASSAGLRSVGEQFF. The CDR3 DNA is TGTGCCAGCAGCGCCGGCCTCCGGTCAGTGGGTGAGCAGTTCTTC.

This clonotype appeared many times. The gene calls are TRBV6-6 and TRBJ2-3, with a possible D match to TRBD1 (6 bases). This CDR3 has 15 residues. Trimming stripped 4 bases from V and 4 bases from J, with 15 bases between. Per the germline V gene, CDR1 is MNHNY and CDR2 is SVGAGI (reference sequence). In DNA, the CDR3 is TGTGCCAGCAGTTTTCCTACAGGGAGTCCAGATACGCAGTATTTT. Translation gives CASSFPTGSPDTQYF.

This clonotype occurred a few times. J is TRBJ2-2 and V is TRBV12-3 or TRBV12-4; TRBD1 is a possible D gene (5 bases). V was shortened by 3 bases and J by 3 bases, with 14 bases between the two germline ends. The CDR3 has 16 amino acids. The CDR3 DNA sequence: TGTGCCAGCAGTTTCGGCCCCCGACAGTACACCGGGGAGCTGTTTTTT. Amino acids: CASSFGPRQYTGELFF.

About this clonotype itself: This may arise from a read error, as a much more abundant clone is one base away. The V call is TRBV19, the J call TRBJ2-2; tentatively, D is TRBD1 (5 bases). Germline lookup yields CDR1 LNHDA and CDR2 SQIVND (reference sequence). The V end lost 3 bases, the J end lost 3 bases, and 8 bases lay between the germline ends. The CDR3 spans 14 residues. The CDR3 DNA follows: TGTGCCAGTAGTATTGGACACTACACCGGGGAGCTGTTTTTT. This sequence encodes CASSIGHYTGELFF.

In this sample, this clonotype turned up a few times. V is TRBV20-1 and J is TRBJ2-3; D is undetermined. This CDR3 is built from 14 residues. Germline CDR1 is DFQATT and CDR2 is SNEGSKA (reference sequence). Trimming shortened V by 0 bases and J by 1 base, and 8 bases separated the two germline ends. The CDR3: CSAREGAGTDTQYF. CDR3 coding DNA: TGCAGTGCTAGAGAGGGCGCCGGCACAGATACGCAGTATTTT.

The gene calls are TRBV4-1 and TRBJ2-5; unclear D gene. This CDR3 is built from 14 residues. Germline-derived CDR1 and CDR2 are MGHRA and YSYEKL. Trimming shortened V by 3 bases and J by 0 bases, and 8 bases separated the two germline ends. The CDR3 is CASSHRRYQETQYF. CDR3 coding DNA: TGCGCCAGCAGCCACCGACGGTACCAAGAGACCCAGTACTTC.

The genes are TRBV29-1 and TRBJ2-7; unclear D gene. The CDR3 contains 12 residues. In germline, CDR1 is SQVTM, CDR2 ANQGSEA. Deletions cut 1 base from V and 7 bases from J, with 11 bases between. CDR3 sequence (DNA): TGCAGCGTTGAAGTGTCAACGGAGGAGCAGTACTTC. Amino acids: CSVEVSTEEQYF.

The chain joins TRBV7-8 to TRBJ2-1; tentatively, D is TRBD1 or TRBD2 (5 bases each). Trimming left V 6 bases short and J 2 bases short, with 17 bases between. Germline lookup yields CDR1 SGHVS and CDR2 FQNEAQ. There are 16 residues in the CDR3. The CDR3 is CASSPQGDQTYNEQFF. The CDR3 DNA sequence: TGTGCCAGCAGTCCACAAGGGGACCAAACCTACAATGAGCAGTTCTTC. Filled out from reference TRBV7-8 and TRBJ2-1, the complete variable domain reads GAGVSQSPRYKVAKRGQDVALRCDPISGHVSLFWYQQALGQGPEFLTYFQNEAQLDKSGLPSDRFFAERPEGSVSTLKIQRTQQEDSAVYLCASSPQGDQTYNEQFFGPGTRLTVL.

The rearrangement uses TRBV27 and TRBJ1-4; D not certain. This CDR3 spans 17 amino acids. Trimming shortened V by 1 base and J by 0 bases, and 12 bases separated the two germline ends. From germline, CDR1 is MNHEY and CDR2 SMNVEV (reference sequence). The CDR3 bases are TGTGCCAGCAGTTTATATAGAACTCCCGCAACTAATGAAAAACTGTTTTTT. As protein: CASSLYRTPATNEKLFF.

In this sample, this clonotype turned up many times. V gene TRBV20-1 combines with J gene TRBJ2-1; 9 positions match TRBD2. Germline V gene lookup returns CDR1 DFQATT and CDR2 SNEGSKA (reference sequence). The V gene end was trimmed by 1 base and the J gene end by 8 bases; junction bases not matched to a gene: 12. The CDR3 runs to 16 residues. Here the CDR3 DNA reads TGCAGTGCTAGAGCCCTAGCGGGGACTCGGGCGGATGAGCAGTTCTTC. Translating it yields CSARALAGTRADEQFF.

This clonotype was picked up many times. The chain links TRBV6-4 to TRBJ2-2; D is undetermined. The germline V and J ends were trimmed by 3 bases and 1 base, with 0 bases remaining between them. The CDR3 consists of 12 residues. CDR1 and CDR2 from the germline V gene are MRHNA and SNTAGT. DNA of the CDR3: TGTGCCAGCAGTGAGAACACCGGGGAGCTGTTTTTT. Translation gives CASSENTGELFF.